Following are 28 T cell receptor beta chains from one sample sequenced in a study of blood T cells in healthy people across ages. A sample-barcoded 5' primer and a J-beta primer mix were used in a second PCR of roughly 6 to 12 cycles. MiXCR was run by TCRdb on the 5' RACE reads, yielding one entry per CDR3 protein. The sample carries around 2 million distinct CDR3 sequences, about 39% recorded once. Sequenced: blood. The source of these receptors is a human donor in good health.

J is TRBJ2-1 and V is TRBV24-1; 8 positions agree with TRBD1. V lost 7 bases, J lost 0 bases, and 4 bases stayed unmatched. Germline CDR1 and CDR2: KGHDR and SFDVKD. The CDR3 consists of 15 residues. CDR3 region: CATSNTGGSYNEQFF. The DNA of the CDR3 is TGTGCCACCAGCAACACAGGGGGCTCCTACAATGAGCAGTTCTTC.

This chain connects TRBV7-2 to TRBJ2-1; D remains unclear. Germline V lookup: CDR1 SGHTA, CDR2 FQGNSA. This CDR3 is built from 13 residues. The germline V and J ends were trimmed by 1 base and 8 bases, with 9 bases remaining between them. CDR3 residues: CASSLGWGYEQFF. The CDR3 nucleotides read TGTGCCAGCAGCTTAGGATGGGGTTATGAGCAGTTCTTC.

J is TRBJ2-3 and V is TRBV3-1; 9 bases are shared with TRBD2. The trim removed 1 base at V and 3 bases at J, leaving 5 bases unmatched. The CDR3 totals 16 residues. Germline V gene sequence: CDR1 LGHDT, CDR2 YNNKEL (reference sequence). CDR3 protein: CASSQGSGRTTDTQYF. Written as DNA, the CDR3 is TGTGCCAGCAGCCAAGGCAGCGGGAGGACGACAGATACGCAGTATTTT.

In its sample, this clonotype was seen a few times. The chain has TRBV15 and TRBJ2-7; maybe TRBD2 (6 bases). Per the germline V gene, CDR1 is LNHNV and CDR2 is YYDKDF (reference sequence). The CDR3 is 15 residues long. Trimming removed 10 bases at V and 0 bases at J, with 19 bases between. The CDR3 loop is CASGARQSLSYEQYF. CDR3 DNA: TGTGCCAGCGGGGCTAGACAGTCCCTCTCCTACGAGCAGTACTTC.

J is TRBJ1-2 and V is TRBV6-5, with TRBD1 matching over 8 bases. Trimming at V came to 6 bases and at J to 9 bases, leaving 9 bases not matched to a gene. The CDR3 length is 13 residues. Germline V lookup: CDR1 MNHEY, CDR2 SVGAGI. The CDR3 sequence: CASSDGQGFSYTF. DNA for the CDR3: TGTGCCAGCAGCGATGGACAGGGCTTCAGCTACACCTTC.

The chain links TRBV7-2 to TRBJ1-4; possible D gene TRBD1, 6 bases. The CDR3 is 17 residues long. Per germline, CDR1 SGHTA and CDR2 FQGNSA. Trimming cost V 4 bases and J 4 bases, with 19 bases left between them. CDR3 bases: TGTGCCAGCAGCTCATCAGATACAGGGTTAAATAATGAAAAACTGTTTTTT. This encodes CASSSSDTGLNNEKLFF.

The chain recombines TRBV7-9 with TRBJ1-1; D might be TRBD1 (5 bases). CDR1 and CDR2 from the germline V gene are SEHNR and FQNEAQ (reference sequence). The CDR3 consists of 16 residues. V gave up 1 base and J gave up 4 bases, with 16 bases separating them. CDR3 in amino acids: CASSLGWGIVSTEAFF. The CDR3 DNA reads as TGTGCCAGCAGCTTAGGGTGGGGGATCGTGTCCACTGAAGCTTTCTTT.

This chain's CDR3 is CASSQERSALNQPQHF. In DNA form, the CDR3 reads TGCGCCAGCAGCCAAGAGAGAAGCGCCTTGAATCAGCCCCAGCATTTT. V gene TRBV4-3 combines with J gene TRBJ1-5; D not certain. The CDR3 has 16 amino acids. The V end was cut by 0 bases, the J end by 4 bases, with 13 bases between. CDR1 and CDR2 (germline): LGHNA, YSLEER.

V and J are TRBV10-2 and TRBJ2-3; D might be TRBD2 (5 bases). Germline CDR1 and CDR2: WSHSY and SAAADI. The CDR3 contains 16 residues. Trimming took 3 bases from V and 2 from J, leaving 15 bases between them. CDR3 amino acids: CASSDFPGEITDTQYF. CDR3 coding DNA: TGCGCCAGCAGTGACTTTCCCGGGGAGATCACAGATACGCAGTATTTT.

This clonotype has just a few counts. The genes are TRBV20-1 and TRBJ2-4, with D perhaps assigned TRBD1 or TRBD2 (5 bases each). The closer fit of TRBJ2-7 to the DNA end suggests the J call may be wrong. The CDR3 extends over 14 amino acids. The germline CDR1 and CDR2 sequences are DFQATT and SNEGSKA (reference sequence). CDR3 in DNA: TGCAGTGCTAGTCCCGGGACCCTAGGGAACGAGCAGTACTTC. Protein sequence: CSASPGTLGNEQYF.

This clonotype was counted between two and nine times. The chain is built from TRBV27 and TRBJ1-2; no firm D call. With 7 bases removed from V and 4 bases from J, the gap between germline ends came to 16 bases. Germline CDR1 is MNHEY and CDR2 is SMNVEV (reference sequence). The length of the CDR3 is 14 residues. CDR3 region: CASKPLDGAYGYTF. The CDR3 nucleotides read TGTGCCAGCAAGCCCCTCGACGGCGCCTATGGCTACACCTTC.

The rearrangement links TRBV7-2 to TRBJ2-1, with 12 nucleotides matching TRBD2. The ends lost 7 bases at V and 4 bases at J; junction bases unmatched: 14. Germline CDR1 and CDR2: SGHTA and FQGNSA. There are 18 residues in the CDR3. CDR3 sequence (DNA): TGTGCCAGCAACCGACTAGCGGGGGCGAGAATAAATTACAATGAGCAGTTCTTC. This encodes CASNRLAGARINYNEQFF.

The V gene is TRBV11-2, the J gene TRBJ2-3; D possibly corresponds to TRBD2 (5 bases). Looked up from germline, CDR1 is SGHAT and CDR2 is FQNNGV. The CDR3 runs to 15 residues. V lost 2 bases and J 2 bases, leaving 11 bases between the germline ends. The CDR3 region has the DNA TGTGCCAGCAGCTTAAATGAGGGCACCACAGATACGCAGTATTTT. This sequence encodes CASSLNEGTTDTQYF. The complete variable domain, with remaining parts taken from reference TRBV11-2 and TRBJ2-3, reads EAGVAQSPRYKIIEKRQSVAFWCNPISGHATLYWYQQILGQGPKLLIQFQNNGVVDDSQLPKDRFSAERLKGVDSTLKIQPAKLEDSAVYLCASSLNEGTTDTQYFGPGTRLTVL.

This clonotype was counted a few times. The chain has TRBV7-9 and TRBJ2-3; TRBD2 matches 13 bases. The V and J ends lost 4 bases and 2 bases, in that order; junction bases with no gene match: 6. The CDR3 loop spans 17 amino acids. CDR1 SEHNR and CDR2 FQNEAQ come from the germline V gene (reference sequence). This CDR3 is CASSSTTSGGLTDTQYF. DNA for the CDR3: TGTGCCAGCAGCTCCACGACTAGCGGGGGGCTCACAGATACGCAGTATTTT.

The chain combines TRBV9 with TRBJ2-4; 7 nucleotides agree with TRBD1. Germline trimming cut 3 bases from V and 9 bases from J; bases unmatched to any gene: 6. The length of the CDR3 is 13 residues. CDR1 and CDR2 from the germline V gene are SGDLS and YYNGEE. The CDR3 region has the DNA TGTGCCAGCAGCGGAAGGGGGCACGGCATTCAGTACTTC. It codes for CASSGRGHGIQYF.

The chain joins TRBV6-2 or TRBV6-3 to TRBJ2-3; D is possibly TRBD2 (7 bases). The CDR3 is 16 amino acids. Germline V lookup: CDR1 MNHEY, CDR2 SVGEGT. Deletions cut 5 bases from V and 4 bases from J, with 19 bases between. The DNA of the CDR3 is TGTGCCAGCAGTATGAACCAGGGAGGGGGTGCAGATACGCAGTATTTT. Amino acid sequence: CASSMNQGGGADTQYF.

The chain carries TRBV15 and TRBJ1-5, with a tentative D call TRBD1 (5 bases). The CDR3 runs 14 residues. The V end was cut by 5 bases, the J end by 3 bases, with 11 bases between. CDR1 and CDR2 (germline): LNHNV, YYDKDF (reference sequence). CDR3 DNA sequence: TGTGCCACCAGCGAGGCTGGGGCCAATCAGCCCCAGCATTTT. Translated: CATSEAGANQPQHF.

In this sample, this clonotype turned up a few times. V gene TRBV5-4 combines with J gene TRBJ1-6; weak D call: TRBD1 (6 bases). V dropped 0 bases and J dropped 7 bases, with 11 bases sitting between them. CDR1 SGHNT and CDR2 YYREEE come from the germline V gene (reference sequence). The CDR3 runs 15 residues. The DNA of the CDR3 is TGTGCCAGCAGCTTGGTGGGGGCTAGAAATTCACCCCTCCACTTT. This encodes CASSLVGARNSPLHF.

This chain links TRBV20-1 with TRBJ1-1; D unresolved. V was cut by 0 bases and J by 1 base, with 12 bases left in between. The CDR3 sequence is 15 residues long. Germline CDR1 DFQATT, CDR2 SNEGSKA (reference sequence). CDR3 in DNA: TGCAGTGCTAGAGATGTCAATTACGGGAACACTGAAGCTTTCTTT. It is translated as CSARDVNYGNTEAFF.

This clonotype was detected a few times. The chain couples TRBV28 to TRBJ2-1, with TRBD2 identical over 10 bases. The V gene's germline CDR1 is MDHEN and CDR2 SYDVKM. Germline trimming cut 7 bases from V and 7 bases from J; bases unmatched to any gene: 7. This CDR3 is built from 14 residues. The CDR3 reads CASIEAGGPNEQFF. The CDR3 DNA reads TGTGCCAGCATCGAAGCGGGGGGGCCAAATGAGCAGTTCTTC.

Comment on this clonotype: An end of the junction does not agree with germline; a read error may underlie this. The rearrangement uses TRBV6-1 and TRBJ2-4; a weak D match, TRBD1 (5 bases). CDR1 and CDR2 from the germline V gene are MNHNS and SASEGT. CDR3 length equals 15 residues. The CDR3 is CTSSEAHRSGGEQYF. The CDR3 DNA reads TGTACCAGCAGTGAAGCTCACAGGTCGGGTGGTGAGCAGTACTTC.

The V call is TRBV7-3, the J call TRBJ2-1; D may be TRBD1 (7 bases). Trimming cost V 3 bases and J 7 bases, with 16 bases left between them. The CDR3 contains 15 residues. Germline CDR1 is SGHTA and CDR2 is FQGTGA. CDR3 nucleotides: TGTGCCAGCAGCTTTGCCTTGACAGGGAGGAATGAGCAGTTCTTC. Its translation: CASSFALTGRNEQFF. Looking up the rest from reference TRBV7-3 and TRBJ2-1 gives the full variable domain: GAGVSQTPSNKVTEKGKYVELRCDPISGHTALYWYRQSLGQGPEFLIYFQGTGAADDSGLPNDRFFAVRPEGSVSTLKIQRTERGDSAVYLCASSFALTGRNEQFFGPGTRLTVL.

The chain employs TRBV9 and TRBJ2-2; D gene uncertain. CDR1 SGDLS and CDR2 YYNGEE come from the germline V gene. The V gene lost 0 bases and the J gene lost 6 bases, with 3 bases spanning the gap. The CDR3 has 12 residues. DNA of the CDR3: TGTGCCAGCAGCGTAGTTTCCGGGGAGCTGTTTTTT. Protein sequence: CASSVVSGELFF.

The chain recombines TRBV7-9 with TRBJ2-1, with a weak D call TRBD1 (6 bases). In germline, CDR1 is SEHNR, CDR2 FQNEAQ (reference sequence). The CDR3 spans 13 residues. Deletions cut 6 bases from V and 7 bases from J, with 13 bases between. This chain's CDR3 is CASSQGPENEQFF. The CDR3 DNA reads as TGTGCCAGCAGTCAGGGGCCTGAAAATGAGCAGTTCTTC.

The chain carries TRBV7-2 and TRBJ1-5; a possible D gene is TRBD1 (5 bases). The CDR3 covers 12 residues. From germline, CDR1 is SGHTA and CDR2 FQGNSA. V was clipped by 6 bases and J by 9 bases, with 12 bases between them. CDR3 sequence reads: CASSSQRGPQHF. For the CDR3, the DNA is TGTGCCAGCAGTTCTCAGAGGGGGCCCCAGCATTTT.

The rearrangement links TRBV10-3 to TRBJ1-1, with D possibly being TRBD1 (6 bases). The CDR3 has 18 amino acids. The V end was cut by 4 bases, the J end by 0 bases, with 21 bases between. Germline assignment: CDR1 ENHRY and CDR2 SYGVKD. This CDR3 is CAISAARGAGSMNTEAFF. The CDR3 bases are TGTGCCATCAGTGCCGCGCGGGGGGCAGGGTCCATGAACACTGAAGCTTTCTTT.

The chain joins TRBV14 to TRBJ2-1; D is perhaps TRBD1 or TRBD2 (5 bases each). Trimming took 4 bases from V and 0 from J, leaving 16 bases between them. Per germline, CDR1 SGHDN and CDR2 FVKESK. This CDR3 is built from 17 residues. The CDR3 loop reads CASSRLGPPHSYNEQFF. The DNA for the CDR3 is TGTGCCAGCAGCCGCCTGGGACCTCCACACTCCTACAATGAGCAGTTCTTC.

Only a few counts were recorded for this clonotype. This chain uses TRBV20-1 with TRBJ1-1; TRBD1 is a possible D gene (5 bases). The CDR3 totals 15 residues. Germline CDR1 DFQATT, CDR2 SNEGSKA (reference sequence). Trimming removed 0 bases at V and 3 bases at J, with 14 bases between. CDR3 protein: CSARDLRGSDTEAFF. DNA for the CDR3: TGCAGTGCTAGAGATTTGAGGGGTTCGGACACTGAAGCTTTCTTT.